The present T cell receptor (beta chain) was sequenced within a study of neurological immune-mediated disorders (dated by TCRdb to between 2017 and 2020). Study-level background: Peripheral blood TCR-beta repertoires from patients with HTLV-I-associated myelopathy (HAM/TSP), patients with multiple sclerosis, and healthy controls were compared in the study using UMI-based sequencing. The cohort comprised approximately 67 subjects: roughly 14 HAM/TSP patients, around 34 multiple sclerosis patients and approximately 20 healthy controls. The approximately 98 TCR-beta libraries included longitudinal samples, technical triplicates and paired sorted CD4+ and CD8+ T-cell subsets alongside PBMC samples.

At least ten counts were recorded for this clonotype. Its antigen remains undetermined. Per-base qualities were not stored, and no clone one base away is much larger. Blood bank volunteers in Maryland, USA served as the healthy controls. For the unsorted PBMC libraries, 2 million PBMCs were stored in RNAlater at -80 degrees C until RNA extraction and were used to generate the libraries. PBMCs were separated from peripheral blood using Ficoll-Hypaque density gradient centrifugation and then cryopreserved in liquid nitrogen. What the study reported, not specific to this receptor: TCR clonal expansion was greatest in HAM/TSP patients and smallest in MS patients, who ranked below even healthy controls. Expanded clones from different subjects shared no identical CDR3 amino acid sequences, which suggests that TCR-beta repertoires were private in all groups.

cDNA was synthesized by template-switch 5'RACE using a primer with a 10-nucleotide random unique molecular identifier that tagged each TCR transcript. Every sequencing run yielded over 170 million TCR-beta sequences covering 15-18 subjects. Total RNA was extracted with the RNeasy kit. The KAPA Real-time Library Amplification kit was used to amplify TCR-beta VDJ regions with primers targeting the TCR constant region and the 5'RACE anchor. A first PCR added sample indexes and Illumina adaptors, after which a second PCR increased the library yield. After Ampure bead purification, the TCR product of roughly 650 bp was size-selected on a 2% E-gel SizeSelection system. Before pooling, library quality was assessed on a Bioanalyzer, concentration was determined with Qubit, and library quantification was performed with the Kapa Library Quantification kit. Libraries were sequenced paired-end 2 x 150 bp on an Illumina HiSeq 2500. To increase sequence diversity, about 24-32% phiX was spiked into each library pool. On the study's bioinformatics: The UMI-based MiGEC pipeline processed quality-filtered reads and removed over 85% of raw TCR sequences during error correction. IMGT germline references were used for alignment of VDJ genes, and clonotypes were defined by a unique CDR3 amino acid sequence together with V-J genes. Clonal expansion, Shannon diversity and CDR3 relatedness were evaluated with VDJtools (CalcPairwiseDistances, ClusterSamples), while phylogenetic trees were built in CLCbio workbench. Clones with at least 8 unique UMIs were defined as expanded, with this threshold being based on coefficient-of-variation modelling across technical triplicates. TCRdb redid the processing of the public reads, applying fastp at Q25 and MiXCR, and retained in-frame beta chains. Records with the same CDR3 protein are collapsed into one entry carrying the most frequent genes and DNA. TCRdb's processing, not the authors', yielded these V and J calls. This sample has 75,000 to 95,000 distinct CDR3 sequences in its table, and 17% of those were observed once. The ten largest clones represent approximately 15% of the sample.

The CDR3, cysteine through phenylalanine, is 15 amino acids long. The DNA shown is the 45-base CDR3, in frame from base 1. The germline V end is reduced by 4 bases and the J end by 4 bases; junction bases left unmatched: 8. As encoded in the germline V gene, CDR1 is MNHEY while CDR2 is SVGEGT. Specimen: PBMCs. The clonotype originates from a woman aged 35 to 49 in good health. The V gene is TRBV6-2 or TRBV6-3 and the J gene is TRBJ1-1; 8 junctional bases match TRBD1. The CDR3 region: CASSSGQGISTEAFF. The DNA sequence is as follows: TGTGCCAGCAGTTCAGGACAGGGAATAAGCACTGAAGCTTTCTTT.